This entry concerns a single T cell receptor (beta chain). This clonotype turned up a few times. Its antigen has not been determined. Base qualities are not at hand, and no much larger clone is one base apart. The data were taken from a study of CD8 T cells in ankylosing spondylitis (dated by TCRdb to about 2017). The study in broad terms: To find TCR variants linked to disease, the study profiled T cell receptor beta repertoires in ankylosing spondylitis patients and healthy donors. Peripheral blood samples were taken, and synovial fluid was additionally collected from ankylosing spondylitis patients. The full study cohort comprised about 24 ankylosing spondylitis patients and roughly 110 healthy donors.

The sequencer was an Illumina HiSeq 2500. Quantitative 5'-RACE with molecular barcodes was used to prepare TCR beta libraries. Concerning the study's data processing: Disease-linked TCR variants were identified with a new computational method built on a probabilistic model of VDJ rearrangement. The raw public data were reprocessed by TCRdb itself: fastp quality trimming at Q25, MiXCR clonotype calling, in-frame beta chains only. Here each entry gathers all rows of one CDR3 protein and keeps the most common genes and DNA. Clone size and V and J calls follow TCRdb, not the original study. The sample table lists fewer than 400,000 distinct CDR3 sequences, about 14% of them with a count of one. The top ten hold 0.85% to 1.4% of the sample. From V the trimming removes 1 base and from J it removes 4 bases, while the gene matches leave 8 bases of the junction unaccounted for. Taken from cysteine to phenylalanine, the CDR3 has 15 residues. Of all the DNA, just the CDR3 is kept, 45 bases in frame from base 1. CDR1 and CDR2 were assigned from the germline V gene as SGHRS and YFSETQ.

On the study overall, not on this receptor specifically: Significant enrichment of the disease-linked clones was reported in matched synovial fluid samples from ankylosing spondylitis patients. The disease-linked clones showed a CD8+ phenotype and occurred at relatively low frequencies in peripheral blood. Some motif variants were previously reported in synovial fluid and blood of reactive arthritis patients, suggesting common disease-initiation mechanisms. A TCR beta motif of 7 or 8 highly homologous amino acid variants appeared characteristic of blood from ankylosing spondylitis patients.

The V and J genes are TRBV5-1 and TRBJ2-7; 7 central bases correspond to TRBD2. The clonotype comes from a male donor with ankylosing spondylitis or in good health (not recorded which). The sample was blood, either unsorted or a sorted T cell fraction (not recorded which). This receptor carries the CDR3 CASSLRSGALYEQYF. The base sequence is TGCGCCAGCAGCTTGAGAAGCGGGGCCCTTTACGAGCAGTACTTC.